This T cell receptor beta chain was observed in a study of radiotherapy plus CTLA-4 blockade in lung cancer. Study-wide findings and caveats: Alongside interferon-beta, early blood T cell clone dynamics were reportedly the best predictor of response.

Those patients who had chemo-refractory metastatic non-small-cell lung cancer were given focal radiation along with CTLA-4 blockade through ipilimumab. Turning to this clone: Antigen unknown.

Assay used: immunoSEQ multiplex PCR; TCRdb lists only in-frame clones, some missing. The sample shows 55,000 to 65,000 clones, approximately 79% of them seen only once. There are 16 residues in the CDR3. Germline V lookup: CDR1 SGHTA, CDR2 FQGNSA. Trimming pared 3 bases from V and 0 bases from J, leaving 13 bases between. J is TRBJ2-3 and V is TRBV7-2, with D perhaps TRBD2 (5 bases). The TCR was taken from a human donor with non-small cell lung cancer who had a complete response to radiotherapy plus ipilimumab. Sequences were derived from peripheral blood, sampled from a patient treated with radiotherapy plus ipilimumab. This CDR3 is CASSFSWRTSTDTQYF. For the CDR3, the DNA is TGTGCCAGCAGCTTTAGTTGGAGGACGAGCACAGATACGCAGTATTTT.